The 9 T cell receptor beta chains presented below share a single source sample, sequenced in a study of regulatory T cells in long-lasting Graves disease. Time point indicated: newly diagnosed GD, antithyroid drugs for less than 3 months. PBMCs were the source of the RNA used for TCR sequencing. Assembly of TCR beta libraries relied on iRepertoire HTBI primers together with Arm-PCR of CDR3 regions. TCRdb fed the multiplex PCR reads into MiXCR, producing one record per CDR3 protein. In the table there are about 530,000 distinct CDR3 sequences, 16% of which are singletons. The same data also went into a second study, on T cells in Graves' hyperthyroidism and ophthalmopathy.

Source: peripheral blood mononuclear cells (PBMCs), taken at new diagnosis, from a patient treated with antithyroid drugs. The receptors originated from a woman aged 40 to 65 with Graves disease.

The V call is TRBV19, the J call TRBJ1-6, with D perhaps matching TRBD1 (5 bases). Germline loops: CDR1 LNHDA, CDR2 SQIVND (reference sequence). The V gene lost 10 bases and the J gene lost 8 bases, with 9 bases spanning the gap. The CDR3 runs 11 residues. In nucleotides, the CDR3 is TGTGCCACCGGGGCGGATTCACCCCTCCACTTT. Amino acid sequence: CATGADSPLHF.

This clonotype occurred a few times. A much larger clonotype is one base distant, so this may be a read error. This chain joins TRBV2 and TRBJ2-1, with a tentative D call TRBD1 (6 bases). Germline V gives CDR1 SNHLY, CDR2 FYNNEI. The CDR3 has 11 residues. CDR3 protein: CASGQYNGQFF. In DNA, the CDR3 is TGTGCCAGCGGACAGTACAATGGGCAGTTCTTC.

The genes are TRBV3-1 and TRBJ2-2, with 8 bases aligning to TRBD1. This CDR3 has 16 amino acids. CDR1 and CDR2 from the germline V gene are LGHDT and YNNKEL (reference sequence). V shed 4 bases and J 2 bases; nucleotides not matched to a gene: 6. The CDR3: CASSRGTGSNTGELFF. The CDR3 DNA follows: TGTGCCAGCAGCCGCGGGACAGGATCCAACACCGGGGAGCTGTTTTTT.

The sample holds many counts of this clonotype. Here the CDR3 DNA reads TGTGCCAGCAGCGGGAGAGGGGTGAATGAAAAACTGTTTTTT. Residues: CASSGRGVNEKLFF. This rearrangement joins TRBV5-6 to TRBJ1-4; tentatively, D is TRBD1 (5 bases). This CDR3 region has 14 residues. Per the germline V gene, CDR1 is SGHDT and CDR2 is YYEEEE. Trimming left V 4 bases short and J 5 bases short, with 12 bases between.

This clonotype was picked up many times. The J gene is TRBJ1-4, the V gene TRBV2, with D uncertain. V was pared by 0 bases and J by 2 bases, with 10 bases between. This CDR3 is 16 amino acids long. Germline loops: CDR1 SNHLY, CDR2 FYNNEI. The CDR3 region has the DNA TGTGCCAGCAGTGAAGCCCACCGCTTGACTAATGAAAAACTGTTTTTT. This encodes CASSEAHRLTNEKLFF. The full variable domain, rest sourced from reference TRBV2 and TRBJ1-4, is EPEVTQTPSHQVTQMGQEVILRCVPISNHLYFYWYRQILGQKVEFLVSFYNNEISEKSEIFDDQFSVERPDGSNFTLKIRSTKLEDSAMYFCASSEAHRLTNEKLFFGSGTQLSVL.

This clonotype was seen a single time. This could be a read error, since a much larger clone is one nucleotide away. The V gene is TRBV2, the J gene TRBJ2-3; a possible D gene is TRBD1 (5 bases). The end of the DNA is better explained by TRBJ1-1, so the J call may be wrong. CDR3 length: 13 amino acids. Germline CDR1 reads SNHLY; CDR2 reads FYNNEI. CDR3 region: CANFKEGVTEAFF. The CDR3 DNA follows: TGTGCCAACTTCAAGGAAGGGGTTACTGAAGCTTTCTTT.

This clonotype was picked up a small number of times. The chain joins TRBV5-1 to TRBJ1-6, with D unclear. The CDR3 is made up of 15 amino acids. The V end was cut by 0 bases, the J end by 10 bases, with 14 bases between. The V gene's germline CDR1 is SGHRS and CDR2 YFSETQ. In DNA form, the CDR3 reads TGCGCCAGCAGCTTGGACGGGGATTATCTCTCACCCCTCCACTTT. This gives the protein CASSLDGDYLSPLHF.

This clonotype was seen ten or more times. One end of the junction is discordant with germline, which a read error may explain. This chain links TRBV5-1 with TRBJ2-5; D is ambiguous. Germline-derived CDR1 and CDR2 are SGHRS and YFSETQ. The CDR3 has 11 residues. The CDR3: CASSGQETQYF. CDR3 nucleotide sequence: TGTGCCAGCAGTGGTCAAGAGACCCAGTACTTC.

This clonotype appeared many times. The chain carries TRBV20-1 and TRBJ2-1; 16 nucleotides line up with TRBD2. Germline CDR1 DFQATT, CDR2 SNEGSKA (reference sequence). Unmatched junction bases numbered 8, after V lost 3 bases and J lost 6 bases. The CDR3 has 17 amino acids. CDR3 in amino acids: CSASGTSGGALRNEQFF. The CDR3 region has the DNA TGCAGTGCTAGCGGGACTAGCGGGGGGGCCTTACGCAATGAGCAGTTCTTC.